This is a list of T cell receptor beta chains from one sample in a study of precursors of human CD4 cytotoxic T cells. One entry per CDR3 protein results from TCRdb running MiXCR on the reads. This table holds around 810 distinct CDR3 sequences, about 20% found once. Sequencing was done on a sample of memory CD4+ T cells from blood (PBMCs). The receptors originated from a human donor in good health. Each CDR3 is given with its conserved first and last residue. The order of the fields is D gene, J gene, clone size, V gene, CDR3 protein, CDR3 DNA. A D gene is named only where the DNA matches it firmly. Part of the rows lack a size; the others show once, few, many or a class for expanded clones.

d_call: .; j_call: TRBJ2-3; clone_size: .; v_call: TRBV6-2/TRBV6-3; cdr3_aa: CASSYGSDSTDTQYF; cdr3_nt: TGTGCCAGCAGTTACGGGAGTGACAGCACAGATACGCAGTATTTT
d_call: .; j_call: TRBJ1-1; clone_size: large; v_call: TRBV10-2; cdr3_aa: CASLVPTLPQAFF; cdr3_nt: TGCGCCAGCCTTGTCCCCACACTCCCTCAAGCTTTCTTT
d_call: TRBD1; j_call: TRBJ2-2; clone_size: .; v_call: TRBV10-3; cdr3_aa: CAIRPGTGSAGELFF; cdr3_nt: TGTGCCATCAGACCCGGGACAGGGAGCGCCGGGGAGCTGTTTTTT
d_call: .; j_call: TRBJ2-4; clone_size: few; v_call: TRBV12-3/TRBV12-4; cdr3_aa: CASTRDRGNIQYF; cdr3_nt: TGTGCCAGCACCCGGGACCGAGGAAACATTCAGTACTTC
d_call: TRBD2; j_call: TRBJ2-2; clone_size: few; v_call: TRBV30; cdr3_aa: CAWSVRLAGSAGELFF; cdr3_nt: TGTGCCTGGAGTGTACGGCTAGCGGGATCGGCCGGGGAGCTGTTTTTT
d_call: TRBD1; j_call: TRBJ2-7; clone_size: .; v_call: TRBV5-1; cdr3_aa: CASSPGDREIHEQYF; cdr3_nt: TGCGCCAGCAGCCCCGGGGACAGGGAAATACACGAGCAGTACTTC
d_call: .; j_call: TRBJ2-1; clone_size: few; v_call: TRBV7-2; cdr3_aa: CASSLSRPALFF; cdr3_nt: TGTGCCAGCAGCTTATCGCGGCCGGCCCTGTTCTTC
d_call: .; j_call: TRBJ1-3; clone_size: large; v_call: TRBV3-1; cdr3_aa: CASSPGHTGNTIYF; cdr3_nt: TGTGCCAGCAGCCCGGGACACACTGGAAACACCATATATTTT
d_call: .; j_call: TRBJ2-7; clone_size: .; v_call: TRBV3-1; cdr3_aa: CASSHGGATYEQYF; cdr3_nt: TGTGCCAGCAGCCATGGAGGGGCTACCTACGAGCAGTACTTC
d_call: TRBD2; j_call: TRBJ2-3; clone_size: .; v_call: TRBV20-1; cdr3_aa: CSAETSARTDTQYF; cdr3_nt: TGCAGTGCGGAGACTAGCGCCCGCACAGATACGCAGTATTTT
d_call: .; j_call: TRBJ2-1; clone_size: .; v_call: TRBV11-2; cdr3_aa: CASSLDDGYEQFF; cdr3_nt: TGTGCCAGCAGCTTAGATGATGGGTATGAGCAGTTCTTC
d_call: .; j_call: TRBJ2-1; clone_size: large; v_call: TRBV7-8; cdr3_aa: CASILGGPVPSF; cdr3_nt: TGTGCCAGCATATTGGGCGGGCCCGTACCATCCTTC
d_call: .; j_call: TRBJ2-3; clone_size: .; v_call: TRBV5-4; cdr3_aa: CASSLVADLTDTQYF; cdr3_nt: TGTGCCAGCAGCTTGGTGGCGGACCTCACAGATACGCAGTATTTT
d_call: .; j_call: TRBJ2-7; clone_size: few; v_call: TRBV28; cdr3_aa: CASSLGPGYEQYF; cdr3_nt: TGTGCCAGCAGTTTAGGTCCGGGTTACGAGCAGTACTTC
d_call: TRBD1; j_call: TRBJ2-7; clone_size: few; v_call: TRBV18; cdr3_aa: CASSSGQGVIYEQYF; cdr3_nt: TGTGCCAGCTCATCCGGACAGGGTGTCATCTACGAGCAGTACTTC
d_call: .; j_call: TRBJ2-1; clone_size: .; v_call: TRBV5-1; cdr3_aa: CASSLESTYNEQFF; cdr3_nt: TGCGCCAGCAGCTTGGAGTCTACATACAATGAGCAGTTCTTC
d_call: .; j_call: TRBJ2-7; clone_size: .; v_call: TRBV3-1; cdr3_aa: CASSQDPGAGRTF; cdr3_nt: TGTGCCAGCAGCCAAGATCCCGGGGCAGGGAGGACCTTC